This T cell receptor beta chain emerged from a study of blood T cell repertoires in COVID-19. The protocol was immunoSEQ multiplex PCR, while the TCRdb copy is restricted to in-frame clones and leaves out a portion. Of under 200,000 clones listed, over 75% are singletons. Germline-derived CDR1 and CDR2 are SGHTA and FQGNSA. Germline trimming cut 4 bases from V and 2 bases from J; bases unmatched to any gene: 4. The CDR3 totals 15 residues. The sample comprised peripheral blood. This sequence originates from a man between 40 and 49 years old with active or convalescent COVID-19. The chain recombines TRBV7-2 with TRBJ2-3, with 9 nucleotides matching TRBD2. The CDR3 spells CASSSLAGTTDTQYF. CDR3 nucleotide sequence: TGTGCCAGCAGCTCGCTAGCGGGGACCACAGATACGCAGTATTTT. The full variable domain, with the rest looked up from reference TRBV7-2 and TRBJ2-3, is GAGVSQSPSNKVTEKGKDVELRCDPISGHTALYWYRQSLGQGLEFLIYFQGNSAPDKSGLPSDRFSAERTGGSVSTLTIQRTQQEDSAVYLCASSSLAGTTDTQYFGPGTRLTVL.